In its sample, the clone carrying this T cell receptor (beta chain) was seen many times. Every patient had bone marrow sampled while the disease was active. V was cut by 4 bases and J by 4 bases, with 14 bases left in between. The CDR3 runs 14 residues. The germline gives CDR1 SQVTM, CDR2 ANQGSEA. This sample is drawn from a study of read filtering for tumor transcriptome and immune sequencing. Molecular barcoded adaptors covering alpha/delta and beta/gamma chains were used on roughly 400 ng RNA. MiXCR was run by TCRdb on the reads, yielding one entry per CDR3 protein. Seen here are roughly 93,000 distinct CDR3 sequences, about 22% observed once, and the top ten hold about 10%.

Sequencing used a population of CD138-negative cells sorted from bone marrow. The rearrangement uses TRBV29-1 and TRBJ2-1; D perhaps matches TRBD1 (6 bases). This sequence was found in a donor aged 40 or over with multiple myeloma. The CDR3 is CSVGTRGGYNEQFF. CDR3 in DNA: TGCAGCGTTGGAACACGAGGGGGATACAATGAGCAGTTCTTC.